Below, 3 T cell receptor beta chains from the same sample are listed, as sequenced in a study of T cells after yellow fever vaccination (dated by TCRdb to about 2019). Reading the label with the study, this specimen's treatment or condition is: live attenuated yellow fever vaccine strain. Receptor amplification or capture employed 5' RACE. TCRdb shows the sequencer as Illumina HiSeq 2500. TCRdb's own reprocessing of the public reads used fastp at Q25 and MiXCR and kept productive beta chains. Rows with one shared CDR3 protein collapse into an entry with the most common genes and DNA. The sample includes around 400,000 distinct CDR3 sequences, with roughly 10% observed a single time. The ten top clones hold roughly 18% of the sample. The sequencing here drew on PBMCs, taken on the day of the first yellow fever vaccination. These TCRs come from a man between 18 and 35 years old who received the YFV17D yellow fever vaccine.

This clonotype came up a few times. The chain recombines TRBV6-1 with TRBJ1-1; D possibly corresponds to TRBD1 (6 bases). There are 13 residues in the CDR3. Looked up from germline, CDR1 is MNHNS and CDR2 is SASEGT. Between the trimmed V and J ends, which lost 5 bases and 6 bases, there was a span of 13 bases. Here the CDR3 DNA reads TGTGCCAGCAGTCGGGGAGGACAGCCTGAAGCTTTCTTT. It translates to CASSRGGQPEAFF.

This chain uses TRBV5-4 with TRBJ2-1; D gene ambiguous. The CDR3 consists of 12 residues. V was clipped by 4 bases and J by 8 bases, with 10 bases between them. Per the germline V gene, CDR1 is SGHNT and CDR2 is YYREEE (reference sequence). The CDR3 loop reads CASSTLSHEQFF. CDR3 in DNA: TGTGCCAGCAGCACCCTTTCCCATGAGCAGTTCTTC.

This rearrangement joins TRBV4-1 to TRBJ2-5, with 7 bases fitting TRBD1. With V trimmed by 0 bases and J by 4 bases, 14 bases remained unmatched. This CDR3 has 18 amino acids. CDR1 MGHRA and CDR2 YSYEKL come from the germline V gene. The DNA for the CDR3 is TGCGCCAGCAGCCAAGAATCCAGGGGGAGTAGTAATTTAGAGACCCAGTACTTC. Translated, it gives CASSQESRGSSNLETQYF.